A selection of T cell receptor beta chains follows, all from one sample in a study of CD8 T cells in ankylosing spondylitis. MiXCR was run by TCRdb on the 5' RACE reads, yielding one entry per CDR3 protein. This table has about 350,000 distinct CDR3 sequences, 20% to 25% appearing once. The specimen sequenced was blood, either unsorted or a sorted T cell fraction (not recorded which). The source is a male donor with ankylosing spondylitis or in good health (not recorded which). The CDR3 runs from the conserved cysteine through the conserved F or W. The D gene is left open where the match is weak. Only part of the rows carry a size: once, few, many, or a class if the clone is expanded.

j_call: TRBJ2-7; d_call: NA; v_call: TRBV2; clone_size: NA; cdr3_aa: CASSDPGGASSYEQYF; cdr3_nt: TGTGCCAGCAGTGACCCAGGGGGGGCCTCTTCCTACGAGCAGTACTTC
j_call: TRBJ2-7; d_call: NA; v_call: TRBV5-1; clone_size: NA; cdr3_aa: CASSLVAGGDEQYF; cdr3_nt: TGCGCCAGCAGCTTGGTGGCCGGGGGAGACGAGCAGTACTTC
j_call: TRBJ2-7; d_call: NA; v_call: TRBV7-9; clone_size: NA; cdr3_aa: CASSFVTTPYEQYF; cdr3_nt: TGTGCCAGCAGCTTTGTCACAACCCCTTACGAGCAGTACTTC
j_call: TRBJ2-1; d_call: NA; v_call: TRBV6-2/TRBV6-3; clone_size: NA; cdr3_aa: CASSYLVQHNEQFF; cdr3_nt: TGTGCCAGCAGTTACCTTGTCCAGCACAATGAGCAGTTCTTC
j_call: TRBJ1-4; d_call: TRBD1; v_call: TRBV30; clone_size: NA; cdr3_aa: CAWSQPPGQGGEKLFF; cdr3_nt: TGTGCCTGGAGTCAACCTCCGGGACAGGGAGGAGAAAAACTGTTTTTT
j_call: TRBJ2-7; d_call: NA; v_call: TRBV23-1; clone_size: NA; cdr3_aa: CASSQFYFSYEQYF; cdr3_nt: TGCGCCAGCAGTCAATTTTATTTCTCCTACGAGCAGTACTTC
j_call: TRBJ2-3; d_call: NA; v_call: TRBV4-1; clone_size: NA; cdr3_aa: CASSQVSGPGDTQYF; cdr3_nt: TGCGCCAGCAGCCAAGTCTCAGGCCCAGGAGATACGCAGTATTTT
j_call: TRBJ2-1; d_call: NA; v_call: TRBV7-6; clone_size: NA; cdr3_aa: CASSLFLQRVDEQFF; cdr3_nt: TGTGCCAGCAGCTTATTCCTCCAGCGGGTCGATGAGCAGTTCTTC
j_call: TRBJ1-2; d_call: NA; v_call: TRBV9; clone_size: NA; cdr3_aa: CASSDPIDLYTF; cdr3_nt: TGTGCCAGCAGCGACCCCATCGACCTCTACACCTTC
j_call: TRBJ2-6; d_call: TRBD2; v_call: TRBV7-9; clone_size: NA; cdr3_aa: CASSWGGAGVEANVLTF; cdr3_nt: TGTGCCAGCAGCTGGGGGGGAGCGGGGGTCGAGGCCAACGTCCTGACTTTC
j_call: TRBJ2-1; d_call: NA; v_call: TRBV6-5; clone_size: many; cdr3_aa: CASSWGGAHNEQFF; cdr3_nt: TGTGCCAGCAGTTGGGGGGGGGCCCACAATGAGCAGTTCTTC
j_call: TRBJ2-3; d_call: TRBD1; v_call: TRBV9; clone_size: few; cdr3_aa: CASSPWTGGGTDTQYF; cdr3_nt: TGTGCCAGCAGCCCCTGGACAGGGGGCGGCACAGATACGCAGTATTTT
j_call: TRBJ2-3; d_call: TRBD2; v_call: TRBV7-6; clone_size: few; cdr3_aa: CASTSPGTRDRGSDTQYF; cdr3_nt: TGTGCCAGCACCTCGCCCGGGACTAGGGATCGGGGCTCAGATACGCAGTATTTT
j_call: TRBJ2-1; d_call: TRBD2; v_call: TRBV11-2; clone_size: NA; cdr3_aa: CASSLVPNSGGDNEQFF; cdr3_nt: TGTGCCAGCAGCTTAGTCCCTAATAGCGGGGGTGACAATGAGCAGTTCTTC
j_call: TRBJ2-2; d_call: NA; v_call: TRBV7-6; clone_size: NA; cdr3_aa: CASSLAVGQNTGELFF; cdr3_nt: TGTGCCAGCAGCTTAGCGGTGGGACAAAACACCGGGGAGCTGTTTTTT
j_call: TRBJ2-2; d_call: NA; v_call: TRBV7-9; clone_size: few; cdr3_aa: CASSSTSSGELFF; cdr3_nt: TGTGCCAGCAGCTCTACCTCGTCCGGGGAGCTGTTTTTT
j_call: TRBJ2-3; d_call: NA; v_call: TRBV12-3/TRBV12-4; clone_size: NA; cdr3_aa: CASSWTGTTDTQYF; cdr3_nt: TGTGCCAGCAGCTGGACGGGGACCACAGATACGCAGTATTTT
j_call: TRBJ2-4; d_call: NA; v_call: TRBV5-1; clone_size: few; cdr3_aa: CASSQEDLAKNIQYF; cdr3_nt: TGCGCCAGCAGCCAAGAGGACCTAGCCAAAAACATTCAGTACTTC
j_call: TRBJ2-5; d_call: TRBD1; v_call: TRBV20-1; clone_size: NA; cdr3_aa: CSARDWELGGAEQETQYF; cdr3_nt: TGCAGTGCTAGAGATTGGGAATTAGGGGGCGCGGAACAAGAGACCCAGTACTTC
j_call: TRBJ1-5; d_call: NA; v_call: TRBV10-3; clone_size: few; cdr3_aa: CAISETRGFGQPQHF; cdr3_nt: TGTGCCATCAGTGAGACCCGGGGGTTCGGTCAGCCCCAGCATTTT
j_call: TRBJ2-7; d_call: TRBD1; v_call: TRBV16; clone_size: many; cdr3_aa: CASSPDRVGSEQYF; cdr3_nt: TGTGCCAGCAGCCCTGACAGGGTCGGATCCGAGCAGTACTTC
j_call: TRBJ2-1; d_call: NA; v_call: TRBV20-1; clone_size: once; cdr3_aa: CSARPFGVSYNEQFF; cdr3_nt: TGCAGTGCTAGACCTTTTGGGGTCTCCTACAATGAGCAGTTCTTC
j_call: TRBJ2-3; d_call: NA; v_call: TRBV12-3/TRBV12-4; clone_size: few; cdr3_aa: CASSPGVGLTTDTQYF; cdr3_nt: TGTGCCAGCAGTCCCGGGGTCGGACTGACAACAGATACGCAGTATTTT
j_call: TRBJ1-1; d_call: NA; v_call: TRBV27; clone_size: NA; cdr3_aa: CASSINMVDTEAFF; cdr3_nt: TGTGCCAGCAGTATCAACATGGTGGACACTGAAGCTTTCTTT
j_call: TRBJ1-1; d_call: NA; v_call: TRBV28; clone_size: few; cdr3_aa: CASSFQGMNTEAFF; cdr3_nt: TGTGCCAGCAGTTTTCAGGGAATGAACACTGAAGCTTTCTTT
j_call: TRBJ2-7; d_call: NA; v_call: TRBV27; clone_size: NA; cdr3_aa: CASSLWDGLAYEQYF; cdr3_nt: TGTGCCAGCAGTCTCTGGGACGGGCTGGCCTACGAGCAGTACTTC
j_call: TRBJ2-1; d_call: TRBD1; v_call: TRBV4-1; clone_size: NA; cdr3_aa: CASSQPLGTGGHEQFF; cdr3_nt: TGCGCCAGCAGCCAACCCTTAGGGACAGGGGGACATGAGCAGTTCTTC
j_call: TRBJ1-2; d_call: TRBD1; v_call: TRBV29-1; clone_size: NA; cdr3_aa: CSVGQGILGYTF; cdr3_nt: TGCAGCGTTGGACAGGGGATATTGGGCTACACCTTC
j_call: TRBJ2-5; d_call: NA; v_call: TRBV12-3/TRBV12-4; clone_size: NA; cdr3_aa: CASRTGTISQETQYF; cdr3_nt: TGTGCCAGCAGAACCGGGACAATAAGTCAAGAGACCCAGTACTTC
j_call: TRBJ1-5; d_call: NA; v_call: TRBV6-1; clone_size: NA; cdr3_aa: CASSERGAGQPQHF; cdr3_nt: TGTGCCAGCAGTGAGCGAGGGGCTGGTCAGCCCCAGCATTTT
j_call: TRBJ2-7; d_call: TRBD1; v_call: TRBV29-1; clone_size: NA; cdr3_aa: CSVDFGQGDYEQYF; cdr3_nt: TGCAGCGTTGATTTCGGACAGGGGGACTACGAGCAGTACTTC
j_call: TRBJ2-2; d_call: TRBD1; v_call: TRBV29-1; clone_size: NA; cdr3_aa: CSVPGQGNTGELFF; cdr3_nt: TGCAGCGTACCGGGACAGGGAAACACCGGGGAGCTGTTTTTT
j_call: TRBJ2-2; d_call: TRBD2; v_call: TRBV9; clone_size: NA; cdr3_aa: CASSAGGSGELFF; cdr3_nt: TGTGCCAGCAGCGCGGGGGGGTCCGGGGAGCTGTTTTTT
j_call: TRBJ2-1; d_call: NA; v_call: TRBV7-6; clone_size: few; cdr3_aa: CASSSAPRSYNEQFF; cdr3_nt: TGTGCCAGCAGCTCGGCGCCCCGGTCCTACAATGAGCAGTTCTTC
j_call: TRBJ2-5; d_call: TRBD1; v_call: TRBV27; clone_size: few; cdr3_aa: CASSPGQGGETQYF; cdr3_nt: TGTGCCAGCAGTCCTGGACAGGGCGGAGAGACCCAGTACTTC
j_call: TRBJ2-3; d_call: TRBD2; v_call: TRBV12-3/TRBV12-4; clone_size: NA; cdr3_aa: CASSFSGGVTDTQYF; cdr3_nt: TGTGCCAGCAGTTTCTCGGGGGGGGTCACAGATACGCAGTATTTT
j_call: TRBJ2-7; d_call: TRBD1; v_call: TRBV2; clone_size: NA; cdr3_aa: CASFPSGTGGNEQYF; cdr3_nt: TGTGCCAGTTTTCCTTCCGGGACAGGGGGTAACGAGCAGTACTTC
j_call: TRBJ2-3; d_call: NA; v_call: TRBV12-3/TRBV12-4; clone_size: NA; cdr3_aa: CASSLELATDTQYF; cdr3_nt: TGTGCCAGCAGTTTAGAACTAGCAACAGATACGCAGTATTTT
j_call: TRBJ2-1; d_call: TRBD2; v_call: TRBV6-1; clone_size: few; cdr3_aa: CASSPAGSLSNEQFF; cdr3_nt: TGTGCCAGCAGTCCAGCGGGGTCCCTAAGCAATGAGCAGTTCTTC
j_call: TRBJ2-1; d_call: TRBD1; v_call: TRBV24-1; clone_size: few; cdr3_aa: CATSDSRTGTSYNEQFF; cdr3_nt: TGTGCCACCAGTGATTCGCGGACAGGGACTTCCTACAATGAGCAGTTCTTC
j_call: TRBJ2-7; d_call: NA; v_call: TRBV5-1; clone_size: few; cdr3_aa: CASKVEIGFEQYF; cdr3_nt: TGCGCCAGCAAGGTGGAAATTGGCTTCGAGCAGTACTTC
j_call: TRBJ1-1; d_call: NA; v_call: TRBV13; clone_size: many; cdr3_aa: CASSLLQRGTEAFF; cdr3_nt: TGTGCCAGCAGCTTACTCCAGAGGGGAACTGAAGCTTTCTTT
j_call: TRBJ2-1; d_call: TRBD2; v_call: TRBV9; clone_size: NA; cdr3_aa: CASSRGTSGAWGEQFF; cdr3_nt: TGTGCCAGCAGCAGAGGGACTAGCGGGGCTTGGGGGGAGCAGTTCTTC
j_call: TRBJ2-1; d_call: NA; v_call: TRBV27; clone_size: NA; cdr3_aa: CASSLRAVALTANEQFF; cdr3_nt: TGTGCCAGCAGTTTGAGGGCCGTCGCCCTGACGGCGAATGAGCAGTTCTTC
j_call: TRBJ2-1; d_call: NA; v_call: TRBV19; clone_size: NA; cdr3_aa: CASSISTGNEQFF; cdr3_nt: TGTGCCAGTAGTATATCAACGGGCAATGAGCAGTTCTTC
j_call: TRBJ2-3; d_call: TRBD2; v_call: TRBV28; clone_size: few; cdr3_aa: CASWRGGIDTQYF; cdr3_nt: TGTGCCAGCTGGCGGGGGGGAATAGATACGCAGTATTTT
j_call: TRBJ1-1; d_call: NA; v_call: TRBV7-2; clone_size: NA; cdr3_aa: CASSSNSYTEAFF; cdr3_nt: TGTGCCAGCAGCTCAAACAGTTACACTGAAGCTTTCTTT
j_call: TRBJ2-7; d_call: NA; v_call: TRBV3-1; clone_size: NA; cdr3_aa: CASSQDVNRYTYEQYF; cdr3_nt: TGTGCCAGCAGCCAAGATGTGAACAGGTATACCTACGAGCAGTACTTC
j_call: TRBJ2-5; d_call: NA; v_call: TRBV9; clone_size: NA; cdr3_aa: CASSAAGRGPYQETQYF; cdr3_nt: TGTGCCAGCAGCGCAGCCGGGCGGGGGCCGTACCAAGAGACCCAGTACTTC
j_call: TRBJ2-3; d_call: NA; v_call: TRBV11-2; clone_size: NA; cdr3_aa: CASSGYGGGGPSLEYGTQYF; cdr3_nt: TGTGCCAGCAGCGGCTATGGGGGCGGGGGCCCTAGCTTGGAATACGGTACGCAGTATTTT
j_call: TRBJ2-5; d_call: TRBD2; v_call: TRBV28; clone_size: few; cdr3_aa: CASSRGLAGELYQETQYF; cdr3_nt: TGTGCCAGCAGCCGCGGACTAGCGGGGGAGCTCTACCAAGAGACCCAGTACTTC